The 8 T cell receptor beta chains given below trace back to one sample, sequenced in a study of blood T cell repertoires in COVID-19. Using immunoSEQ multiplex PCR, the repertoire was profiled, and TCRdb retains in-frame clones only, with some absent. The top ten hold 2.5% to 3.5% of the sample, which has a few hundred thousand clones, approximately 89% seen once. The material sequenced was PBMCs or T cells enriched from blood (not recorded which). All receptors come from a woman in her 40s who had been exposed to COVID-19.

The rearrangement joins TRBV2 to TRBJ2-5, with D possibly TRBD1 on 5 matching bases. The ends were cut back, 3 bases at V and 9 bases at J, with 14 bases in the middle. Germline values: CDR1 SNHLY, CDR2 FYNNEI. CDR3 length: 13 amino acids. The DNA of the CDR3 is TGTGCCAGCAGTGACAGGGAAGGGTGGGCCCAGTACTTC. Its translation: CASSDREGWAQYF. The variable domain in full, completed from reference TRBV2 and TRBJ2-5, reads EPEVTQTPSHQVTQMGQEVILRCVPISNHLYFYWYRQILGQKVEFLVSFYNNEISEKSEIFDDQFSVERPDGSNFTLKIRSTKLEDSAMYFCASSDREGWAQYFGPGTRLLVL.

This clone has a handful of counts. The chain links TRBV7-9 to TRBJ2-7; TRBD1 matches 8 bases. CDR3 length: 15 amino acids. From germline, CDR1 is SEHNR and CDR2 FQNEAQ (reference sequence). Trimming at V came to 5 bases and at J to 0 bases, leaving 6 bases not matched to a gene. Here the CDR3 reads CASSPRQGPSYEQYV. The CDR3 region has the DNA TGTGCCAGCAGCCCAAGACAGGGGCCCTCCTACGAGCAGTACGTC.

This sequence joins TRBV15 and TRBJ1-1; no clear D. V was shortened by 0 bases and J by 5 bases, with 13 bases between the two germline ends. Germline V gene lookup returns CDR1 LNHNV and CDR2 YYDKDF (reference sequence). The CDR3 has 15 amino acids. The CDR3 DNA is TGTGCCACCAGCAGAGATCCGAATTTGCGAACTGAAGCTTTCTTT. It encodes CATSRDPNLRTEAFF.

The gene calls are TRBV6-2 or TRBV6-3 and TRBJ2-7; D is ambiguous. V shed 2 bases and J shed 6 bases, with 11 bases lying between them. The V gene's germline CDR1 is MNHEY and CDR2 SVGEGT. The CDR3 length is 13 residues. DNA for the CDR3: TGTGCCAGCAGTTACGACCCCCCGGGCGAGCAGTACGTC. It translates to CASSYDPPGEQYV.

J is TRBJ1-1 and V is TRBV30; D is undetermined. Trimming shortened V by 3 bases and J by 4 bases, and 6 bases separated the two germline ends. Germline V gene sequence: CDR1 GTSNPN, CDR2 SVGIG (reference sequence). The CDR3 is 11 amino acids. The chain's CDR3 is CAWSPFTEAFF. CDR3 nucleotides: TGTGCCTGGAGCCCCTTCACTGAAGCTTTCTTT.

The V call is TRBV11-2, the J call TRBJ1-2; 12 bases align to TRBD1. J was trimmed by 6 bases and V by 2 bases; bases with no gene match: 10. The length of the CDR3 is 17 residues. Germline V CDR1 and CDR2: SGHAT, FQNNGV. CDR3 nucleotides: TGTGCCAGCAGCTTAACCGGGACAGGGGGCGCATCAGATGGCTACACCTTC. Its translation is CASSLTGTGGASDGYTF.

This clone was seen a handful of times. V gene TRBV7-2 combines with J gene TRBJ1-6; D might be TRBD1 (6 bases). Deletions cut 5 bases from V and 7 bases from J, with 21 bases between. Germline-derived CDR1 and CDR2 are SGHTA and FQGNSA. CDR3 size: 17 residues. Here the CDR3 DNA reads TGTGCCAGCAGCCTCACGGCGAACAGGGCGGGCAATTCACCCCTCCACTTT. Translated, it gives CASSLTANRAGNSPLHF.

The rearrangement uses TRBV18 and TRBJ1-1, with a weak D call TRBD1 (6 bases). CDR1 is KGHSH, CDR2 LQKENI, per germline. Between the trimmed V and J ends, which lost 2 bases and 7 bases, there was a span of 17 bases. This CDR3 is built from 15 residues. CDR3 sequence: CASSPTQEGGSEAFF. The CDR3 coding sequence is TGTGCCAGCTCACCAACCCAAGAAGGGGGTAGTGAAGCTTTCTTT.